These T cell receptor beta chains were read from a single sample in a study of T cell repertoires in cytomegalovirus infection. From the reads, TCRdb called clonotypes with MiXCR, one entry per CDR3 protein. The sample lists about 700,000 distinct CDR3 sequences; roughly 30% were seen once. These receptors' targets are unknown. Sequenced material: cultured PBMCs, taken from culture after CMV antigen stimulation. These receptors were collected from a human donor in good health (CMV status not recorded). Some clones in this sample may be carry-over from other donors' samples. Each CDR3 is given with its conserved first and last residue. D genes are given only for firm matches. For some rows the clone size is stated as once, few or many, or as a class when expanded; others skip it.

TRBJ2-1 NA few TRBV19 TGTGCCAGTAGTATAGACTGGACCGAACGCTACAATGAGCAGTTCTTC CASSIDWTERYNEQFF
TRBJ2-7 TRBD1 once TRBV20-1 TGCAGTGCTAGAGAAGACAGGGGTAAAAACGAGCAGTACTTC CSAREDRGKNEQYF
TRBJ2-5 TRBD2 NA TRBV11-2 TGTGCCAGCAGCCGAGGGAGGGTAGCGGGCCAAGAGACCCAGTACTTC CASSRGRVAGQETQYF
TRBJ1-5 NA many TRBV2 TGTGCCAGCAGCGCCGGAGATTATAGCAATCAGCCCCAGCATTTT CASSAGDYSNQPQHF
TRBJ1-3 NA many TRBV7-6 TGTGCCAGCAGCGGCAGGGGAGGAAACACCATATATTTT CASSGRGGNTIYF
TRBJ1-3 TRBD1 many TRBV7-2 TGTGCCAGCAGCCGAGACAGGGTGGGAGGAAACACCATATATTTT CASSRDRVGGNTIYF
TRBJ2-1 NA NA TRBV7-8 TGTGCCAGCAGCTCGAAGGGGGCGGGAGGTCCTTACAATGAGCAGTTCTTC CASSSKGAGGPYNEQFF
TRBJ1-6 NA once TRBV28 TGTGCCAGCAATGGAACAAATTCACCCCTCCACTTT CASNGTNSPLHF
TRBJ2-1 TRBD2 NA TRBV7-7 TGTGCCAGCAGCGTGGGACTAGCGGGGGCTCTCGAGCAGTTCTTC CASSVGLAGALEQFF
TRBJ2-3 NA NA TRBV20-1 TGCAGTGCTAGAGATGGGGCACAGAGGCTCACGGGTACGCAGTATTTT CSARDGAQRLTGTQYF
TRBJ2-3 NA NA TRBV7-9 TGTGCCAGCAGCTTGCCCCGGCTACGTCCCACAGATACGCAGTATTTT CASSLPRLRPTDTQYF
TRBJ1-4 TRBD1 NA TRBV6-6 TGTGCCAGCAGAATCGGGGACAGGCGTGATAATGAAAAACTGTTTTTT CASRIGDRRDNEKLFF
TRBJ2-2 NA few TRBV19 TGTGCCAGTAGCAAAGGGTTCACCGGGGAGCTGTTTTTT CASSKGFTGELFF
TRBJ2-3 NA NA TRBV7-2 TGTGCCAGCAGCATCGGGCCGATCCAATACACAGATACGCAGTATTTT CASSIGPIQYTDTQYF
TRBJ2-7 NA many TRBV7-8 TGTGCCAGCAGCTTACACACAGGGTACGAGCAGTACTTC CASSLHTGYEQYF
TRBJ2-5 TRBD1 NA TRBV7-4 TGTGCCAGCAGACACCAGACAGGGAACCAAGAGACCCAGTACTTC CASRHQTGNQETQYF
TRBJ1-5 TRBD1 many TRBV7-2 TGTGCCAGCAGCTTAGCCGCAGGGGGACAGCCCCAGCATTTT CASSLAAGGQPQHF
TRBJ2-5 TRBD1 few TRBV7-9 TGTGCCAGCAGCTTAGTCCAGGGGACAGGAGAGACCCAGTACTTC CASSLVQGTGETQYF
TRBJ2-7 NA NA TRBV10-3 TGTGCCACTGGGGGGGCAGTTACCTACGAGCAGTACTTC CATGGAVTYEQYF
TRBJ2-2 NA NA TRBV27 TGTGCCAGCAGCCCTATCAGCGGGGAGCTGTTTTTT CASSPISGELFF
TRBJ2-1 NA few TRBV6-6 TGTGCCAGCAGTTATAGACACAACAATGAGCAGTTCTTC CASSYRHNNEQFF
TRBJ1-6 NA NA TRBV6-1 TGTGCCAGCTGCCGGGATTTCAATTCACCCCTCCACTTT CASCRDFNSPLHF
TRBJ1-2 NA few TRBV20-1 TGCAGTGCCAATGGCTACACCTTC CSANGYTF
TRBJ1-1 NA NA TRBV27 TGTGCCAGCAGGTTGAGGGGAGGAATCACTGAAGCTTTCTTT CASRLRGGITEAFF
TRBJ1-1 NA many TRBV12-3/TRBV12-4 TGTGCCAGCAGTTGGGGACTTGAGAACACTGAAGCTTTCTTT CASSWGLENTEAFF
TRBJ2-7 NA many TRBV7-6 TGTGCCAGCAGCCCGGGGAGGATTTACGAGCAGTACTTC CASSPGRIYEQYF
TRBJ1-4 NA once TRBV4-3 TGCGCCAGCAGCCAAGACCCCGTTGGCGCAACTAATGAAAAACTGTTTTTT CASSQDPVGATNEKLFF
TRBJ1-2 NA few TRBV19 TGTGCCAGTAGTCCGCAAAGTGCCTGGGGCTACACCTTC CASSPQSAWGYTF
TRBJ2-3 NA NA TRBV6-2/TRBV6-3 TGTGCCAGCAGTTTTGCCCGGCTCGAAACAGATACGCAGTATTTT CASSFARLETDTQYF
TRBJ2-7 TRBD2 NA TRBV15 TGTGCCACCAGCATCGGGCGGGAGGTAGCCTACGAGCAGTACTTC CATSIGREVAYEQYF
TRBJ1-3 NA few TRBV28 TGTGCCAGCAGGGGTTCTTACTCTGGAAACACCATATATTTT CASRGSYSGNTIYF
TRBJ1-5 NA NA TRBV19 TGTGCCAGTAGCCACCGTATGGACACCCCTCATCAGCCCCAGCATTTT CASSHRMDTPHQPQHF
TRBJ2-3 TRBD2 NA TRBV7-9 TGTGCCAGCAGCTTAAACCGGCTAGCGGGCACAGATACGCAGTATTTT CASSLNRLAGTDTQYF
TRBJ1-1 NA many TRBV7-2 TGTGCCAGCAGCCCCTCAGTGGAAACTGAAGCTTTCTTT CASSPSVETEAFF
TRBJ2-1 NA NA TRBV7-2 TGTGCCAGCAGCTTAATCCCCGCTAGCAATGAGCAGTTCTTC CASSLIPASNEQFF
TRBJ2-3 TRBD2 NA TRBV24-1 TGTGCCACCAGTGGAAGGGAGGGGATCTCAGATACGCAGTATTTT CATSGREGISDTQYF
TRBJ2-7 TRBD1 few TRBV6-6 TGTGCCAGCAGTTTGACAGGGGCCCACTCCTACGAGCAGTACTTC CASSLTGAHSYEQYF
TRBJ2-6 NA few TRBV5-4 TGTGCCAGCAGCCCCGGACCGCCCGTAACGGGCAACGTCCTGACTTTC CASSPGPPVTGNVLTF
TRBJ1-4 NA NA TRBV4-3 TGCGCCAGCAGCCAAGCATCCGCGGAAAAACTGTTTTTT CASSQASAEKLFF
TRBJ1-1 TRBD1 NA TRBV10-3 TGTGCCATCAGCCACAGGGGTGATAACACTGAAGCTTTCTTT CAISHRGDNTEAFF
TRBJ2-5 TRBD2 NA TRBV2 TGTGCCAGCAGTCCCGGGACTAGGGGGGAGACCCAGTACTTC CASSPGTRGETQYF
TRBJ2-3 NA NA TRBV6-2/TRBV6-3 TGTGCCAGCAGTTACCAAGTAAGGAGTACAGATACGCAGTATTTT CASSYQVRSTDTQYF
TRBJ1-5 NA NA TRBV6-6 TGTGCCAGCAGCGGACCAGGATCGCACCAGCATTTT CASSGPGSHQHF
TRBJ2-3 NA many TRBV10-3 TGTGCCATCAGTGAGCGGCACCCAAGGGGTTCGGGCCCCACAGATACGCAGTATTTT CAISERHPRGSGPTDTQYF
TRBJ2-1 TRBD2 NA TRBV12-3/TRBV12-4 TGTGCCAGTCGCGGGAGCACCTACAATGAGCAGTTCTTC CASRGSTYNEQFF
TRBJ1-3 NA NA TRBV14 TGTGCCAGCAGCCAAGTGCAAACTGGAAACACCATATATTTT CASSQVQTGNTIYF
TRBJ1-1 NA many TRBV7-2 TGTGCCAGCAGCTTAGTCTACACTGAAGCTTTCTTT CASSLVYTEAFF
TRBJ1-5 NA NA TRBV7-2 TGTGCCAGCAGCGCCCGTGGGCAATATAGCAATCAGCCCCAGCATTTT CASSARGQYSNQPQHF
TRBJ2-1 TRBD1 few TRBV20-1 TGCAGTGCCAGGGGGGGACAGGGAGTACTACGCTCCTACAATGAGCAGTTCTTC CSARGGQGVLRSYNEQFF
TRBJ2-1 TRBD2 NA TRBV6-2/TRBV6-3 TGTGCCAGCAGTCCAGGGACTAGCGGCAGAGAGCAGTTCTTC CASSPGTSGREQFF
TRBJ2-5 TRBD2 NA TRBV4-1 TGCGCCAGCAGCCAAGTTCTGGGCGGGAGGGCGTTTGGAGAGACCCAGTACTTC CASSQVLGGRAFGETQYF
TRBJ2-7 NA few TRBV7-8 TGTGCCAGCAGCTACCCGTGGGCGAGACAAGGTATCTACGAGCAGTACTTC CASSYPWARQGIYEQYF
TRBJ2-1 NA NA TRBV5-6 TGTGCCAGCAGCTTGGGCCCGGGATCCTACAATGAGCAGTTCTTC CASSLGPGSYNEQFF
TRBJ1-4 NA few TRBV6-5 TGTGCCAGCAGTTACGGGACGGCAACTAATGAAAAACTGTTTTTT CASSYGTATNEKLFF
TRBJ1-5 NA NA TRBV2 TGTGCCAGCAGTGAAACGGGGGAGGATCAGCCCCAGCATTTT CASSETGEDQPQHF
TRBJ1-2 NA many TRBV7-2 TGTGCCAGCAGCTTAGAAGGGGAGGCGAACTATGGCTACACCTTC CASSLEGEANYGYTF